Below, 5 T cell receptor beta chains from the same sample are listed, as sequenced in a study of shared clonotypes between healthy human individuals. Here immunoSEQ multiplex PCR was the method, and the copy in TCRdb shows in-frame clones only, minus some. The sample consists of some 1,900,000 clones, about 95% of them appearing once. CD45RO-negative, CCR7-positively selected cells formed the naive CD8 fraction, excluding terminally differentiated effector memory CD45RA+ cells. Specimen: naive CD8+ T cells sorted from blood. Receptors originate from a man aged 18 to 30 in good health.

This chain connects TRBV7-9 to TRBJ2-7, with 9 bases aligning to TRBD1. Germline CDR1 SEHNR, CDR2 FQNEAQ (reference sequence). The CDR3 covers 14 residues. Unmatched junction bases numbered 7, after V lost 5 bases and J lost 5 bases. This CDR3 reads CASSQGGTGNEQYF. CDR3 sequence (DNA): TGTGCCAGCAGCCAAGGGGGGACAGGGAACGAGCAGTACTTC.

V and J are TRBV2 and TRBJ2-1; 7 positions agree with TRBD2. CDR3 length: 14 residues. Germline CDR1 is SNHLY and CDR2 is FYNNEI. V dropped 3 bases and J dropped 3; count of bases not matched to a gene: 2. CDR3 sequence reads: CASSEWGGYNEQFF. CDR3 DNA sequence: TGTGCCAGCAGTGAGTGGGGGGGCTACAATGAGCAGTTCTTC. Full variable domain (remainder filled in from reference TRBV2 and TRBJ2-1): EPEVTQTPSHQVTQMGQEVILRCVPISNHLYFYWYRQILGQKVEFLVSFYNNEISEKSEIFDDQFSVERPDGSNFTLKIRSTKLEDSAMYFCASSEWGGYNEQFFGPGTRLTVL.

This clone was seen once. The V gene is TRBV14, the J gene TRBJ1-4; D may be TRBD1 (6 bases). The CDR3 loop spans 16 amino acids. Germline-derived CDR1 and CDR2 are SGHDN and FVKESK. Between the trimmed V and J ends, which lost 4 bases and 7 bases, there was a span of 19 bases. The CDR3 region is CASSPTGSAPLEKLFF. The CDR3 nucleotides read TGTGCCAGCAGCCCAACAGGGTCCGCTCCCCTTGAAAAACTGTTTTTT. Using reference TRBV14 and TRBJ1-4 for the parts outside the CDR3, the full variable domain is EAGVTQFPSHSVIEKGQTVTLRCDPISGHDNLYWYRRVMGKEIKFLLHFVKESKQDESGMPNNRFLAERTGGTYSTLKVQPAELEDSGVYFCASSPTGSAPLEKLFFGSGTQLSVL.

This sequence joins TRBV6-5 and TRBJ2-7; no clear D. The germline V gene encodes CDR1 MNHEY and CDR2 SVGAGI. The length of the CDR3 is 16 residues. V lost 0 bases and J 1 base, leaving 13 bases between the germline ends. CDR3 sequence (DNA): TGTGCCAGCAGTTACTCGGTAGGGTCTAGATCCTACGAGCAGTACTTC. It codes for CASSYSVGSRSYEQYF.

The chain is built from TRBV9 and TRBJ2-5; D unresolved. This CDR3 has 15 residues. Trimming left V 2 bases short and J 4 bases short, with 15 bases between. CDR1 SGDLS and CDR2 YYNGEE come from the germline V gene. Here the CDR3 DNA reads TGTGCCAGCAGCGTCTCCCGGACCTCCGGAGAGACCCAGTACTTC. This codes for CASSVSRTSGETQYF.